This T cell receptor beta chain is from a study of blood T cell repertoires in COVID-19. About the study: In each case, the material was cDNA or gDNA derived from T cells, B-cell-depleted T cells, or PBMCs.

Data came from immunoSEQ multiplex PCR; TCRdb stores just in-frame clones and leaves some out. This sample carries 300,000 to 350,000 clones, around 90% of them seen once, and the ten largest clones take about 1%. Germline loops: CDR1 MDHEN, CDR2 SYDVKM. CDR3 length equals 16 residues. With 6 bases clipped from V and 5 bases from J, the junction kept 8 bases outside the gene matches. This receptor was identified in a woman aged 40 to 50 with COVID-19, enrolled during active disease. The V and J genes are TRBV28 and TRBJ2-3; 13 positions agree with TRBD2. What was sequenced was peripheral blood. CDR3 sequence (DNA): TGTGCCAGCAGCTGGCGACTAGCGGGAGGAAGAGATACGCAGTATTTT. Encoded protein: CASSWRLAGGRDTQYF.